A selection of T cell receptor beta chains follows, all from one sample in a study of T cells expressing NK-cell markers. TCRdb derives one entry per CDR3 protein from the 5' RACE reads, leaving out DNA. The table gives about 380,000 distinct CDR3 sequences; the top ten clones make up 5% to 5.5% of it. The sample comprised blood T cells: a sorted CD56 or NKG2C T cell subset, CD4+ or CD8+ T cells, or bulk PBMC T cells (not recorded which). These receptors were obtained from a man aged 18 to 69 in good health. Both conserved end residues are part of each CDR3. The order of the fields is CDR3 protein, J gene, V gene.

CDR3: CASSIGLAGGLYSRELFF
J: TRBJ2-2
V: TRBV19

CDR3: CASSRGIGTDTQYF
J: TRBJ2-3
V: TRBV19

CDR3: CASSFSLGAGNEQFF
J: TRBJ2-1
V: TRBV6-4

CDR3: CASSLDGDGYTF
J: TRBJ1-2
V: TRBV7-9

CDR3: CASSQFGTTSYNEQFF
J: TRBJ2-1
V: TRBV3-1

CDR3: CASNELLSNQPQHF
J: TRBJ1-5
V: TRBV2

CDR3: CASSSLAGGRNEQFF
J: TRBJ2-1
V: TRBV6-2/TRBV6-3

CDR3: CASSPNMGYEQYF
J: TRBJ2-7
V: TRBV18

CDR3: CASSTLDGYNEQFF
J: TRBJ2-1
V: TRBV5-6

CDR3: CASSLSQERNQPQHF
J: TRBJ1-5
V: TRBV12-3/TRBV12-4

CDR3: CASRRPTGREDTQYF
J: TRBJ2-3
V: TRBV7-2

CDR3: CASSFFGQGAHNEQFF
J: TRBJ2-1
V: TRBV28

CDR3: CASSLGRAEITGELFF
J: TRBJ2-2
V: TRBV5-1

CDR3: CASSSWRMNTEAFF
J: TRBJ1-1
V: TRBV7-9

CDR3: CASSLGARLAKETQYF
J: TRBJ2-5
V: TRBV13

CDR3: CASSFLAGSPDTQYF
J: TRBJ2-3
V: TRBV12-3/TRBV12-4

CDR3: CASRSSVANTGELFF
J: TRBJ2-2
V: TRBV5-1

CDR3: CSAVGTGVSYTQYF
J: TRBJ2-3
V: TRBV20-1

CDR3: CASSQAPGASYNEQFF
J: TRBJ2-1
V: TRBV3-1

CDR3: CASSLGQGGDTQYF
J: TRBJ2-3
V: TRBV2

CDR3: CASSLTAGGLTDTQYF
J: TRBJ2-3
V: TRBV7-9

CDR3: CASSQLNRDEQFF
J: TRBJ2-1
V: TRBV4-1

CDR3: CSTPGTGRETQYF
J: TRBJ2-5
V: TRBV29-1

CDR3: CASSSQLNTGELFF
J: TRBJ2-2
V: TRBV5-1

CDR3: CASSYNGPWAETQYF
J: TRBJ2-5
V: TRBV6-2/TRBV6-3

CDR3: CASRLQGNLISQPQHF
J: TRBJ1-5
V: TRBV12-3/TRBV12-4

CDR3: CATSNTVPGNTIYF
J: TRBJ1-3
V: TRBV15

CDR3: CASTTPGNEQFF
J: TRBJ2-1
V: TRBV7-3

CDR3: CASSEESSIITDTQYF
J: TRBJ2-3
V: TRBV6-1

CDR3: CASSEREAGDEQYF
J: TRBJ2-7
V: TRBV2

CDR3: CASRKFGGSGSYEQYF
J: TRBJ2-7
V: TRBV27

CDR3: CASSERQGVGTGELFF
J: TRBJ2-2
V: TRBV9

CDR3: CASSPSGGVAKNIQYF
J: TRBJ2-4
V: TRBV12-3/TRBV12-4

CDR3: CASSWDDNSYNEQFF
J: TRBJ2-1
V: TRBV5-1

CDR3: CASSPPGRNPPNEQFF
J: TRBJ2-1
V: TRBV18

CDR3: CASKSRSGEAGELFF
J: TRBJ2-2
V: TRBV2

CDR3: CAIRGTTLNTDTQYF
J: TRBJ2-3
V: TRBV10-3